This T cell receptor (beta chain) is drawn from a study of identical twins. Notes on the study in general: Beta out-of-frame sequences displayed a weaker excess of sharing between twins. Out-of-frame alpha sequences that twins shared showed excess low generation probability.

CDR1 MNHNS and CDR2 SASEGT come from the germline V gene. The CDR3 extends over 13 amino acids. Remarks on this clonotype: Its antigen remains unknown. The junction departs from the called germline gene at one end, perhaps through a read error.

Template switching supplied a universal primer site; unique molecular identifiers were carried on the cDNA. TCRdb re-analysed the 5' RACE reads in MiXCR, keeping a single row per CDR3 protein. Of 420,000 or so distinct CDR3 sequences in the sample, under 20% are singletons; the top ten hold 12%. The clonotype comes from a man between 45 and 60 years old in good health. Source material: naive T cells sorted from blood. The V call is TRBV6-1, the J call TRBJ2-7, with 7 nucleotides matching TRBD1. CDR3 sequence: CASTTGISHEQYF. In nucleotides, the CDR3 is TGTGCCAGCACGACAGGGATCTCCCACGAGCAGTACTTC.